This paragraph covers one T cell receptor beta chain sequence. No antigen is known for it. Libraries were prepared by immunoSEQ multiplex PCR; TCRdb keeps only in-frame clonotypes and omits some of them. The sample holds 120,000 to 150,000 clones, approximately 89% seen once. The germline CDR1 and CDR2 sequences are SGHRS and YFSETQ. CDR3 size: 14 residues. The J segment lost 3 bases and the V segment lost 4 bases, leaving 5 bases of the junction unmatched. This sample is drawn from a study of T cell responses to AZD1222 COVID-19 vaccine. Looking at the study overall: Doses given second, at about 4 or about 12 weeks, were pooled. Study outcomes and limitations: CD4 TCRs linked to vaccination spanned spike, dominating at 160-218 and 743-854. Seropositive status at baseline applied to only six AZD1222 recipients. Receipt of two AZD1222 doses was followed by a rise in Spike-specific TCR breadth and depth.

The genes are TRBV5-1 and TRBJ2-7; 9 nucleotides line up with TRBD1. The TCR sequence derives from an adult in good health. The source material was peripheral blood, sampled on day 0 of AZD1222 vaccination. Written as DNA, the CDR3 is TGCGCCAGCAGCCACGGGACAGGGAACTACGAGCAGTACTTC. Protein: CASSHGTGNYEQYF.